Listed below are T cell receptor beta chains from one sample, sequenced in a study of blood T cell repertoires in COVID-19. This table comes from immunoSEQ multiplex PCR, and its TCRdb copy is limited to in-frame clones, with some not included. The sample has some 250,000 clones, around 82% seen once; the top ten hold about 4.4%. Material: peripheral blood. The receptors were gathered from a man aged 50 or older with active or convalescent COVID-19. CDR3s include the opening cysteine and the closing phenylalanine or tryptophan. D genes are given only for firm matches. The size of a clone is reported for some rows only, either as once, few or many, or as a class for expanded clones.

CDR3 protein,CDR3 DNA,CDR3 length,V gene,J gene,D gene,clone size
CASSQDRDRGHNEQFF,TGTGCCAGCAGCCAAGATCGGGACAGGGGGCATAATGAGCAGTTCTTC,16,TRBV14,TRBJ2-1,TRBD1,-
CASSLDGLEYF,TGTGCCAGCAGCTTAGATGGGCTCGAGTATTTT,11,TRBV7-2,TRBJ2-3,-,-
CASSLAGVGAQYF,TGTGCCAGCAGCTTAGCTGGCGTCGGGGCCCAGTACTTC,13,TRBV7-8,TRBJ2-5,-,once
CASSGGGMQETQYF,TGTGCCAGCAGTGGCGGGGGGATGCAAGAGACCCAGTACTTC,14,TRBV2,TRBJ2-5,TRBD2,-
CASSLRGGSYEQYF,TGTGCCAGCAGTTTGAGAGGTGGGTCCTACGAGCAGTACTTC,14,TRBV28,TRBJ2-7,-,-
CASSLSAADEKLFF,TGTGCCAGCAGTTTATCGGCGGCAGATGAAAAACTGTTTTTT,14,TRBV27,TRBJ1-4,-,-
CASSQDLSAGLGANVLTF,TGTGCCAGCAGCCAAGATCTAAGCGCGGGGTTGGGGGCCAACGTCCTGACTTTC,18,TRBV14,TRBJ2-6,-,-
CASSDRGSYNEQFF,TGTGCCAGCAGTGACAGGGGGTCCTACAATGAGCAGTTCTTC,14,TRBV2,TRBJ2-1,TRBD1,once
CASSPLPGTSATYNEQFF,TGTGCCAGCTCACCACTCCCCGGGACTAGCGCAACCTACAATGAGCAGTTCTTC,18,TRBV18,TRBJ2-1,TRBD2,-
CASRSKEYGYTF,TGCGCCAGCAGGTCAAAGGAGTATGGCTACACCTTC,12,TRBV5-1,TRBJ1-2,-,-
CASSELRVRSPLHF,TGCGCCAGCAGTGAGCTCAGGGTAAGGTCACCCCTCCACTTT,14,TRBV10-1,TRBJ1-6,-,once
CASSLAPDRGDGYTF,TGCGCCAGCAGCTTGGCCCCGGACAGGGGAGATGGCTACACCTTC,15,TRBV5-1,TRBJ1-2,TRBD1,-
CASSQVARTYNEQFF,TGTGCCAGCAGCCAAGTGGCCAGAACCTACAATGAGCAGTTCTTC,15,TRBV3-1/TRBV3-2,TRBJ2-1,-,once
CASSEARDRGATQYF,TGTGCCAGCAGTGAAGCCCGGGACAGGGGAGCGACCCAGTACTTC,15,TRBV6-1,TRBJ2-5,TRBD1,-
CASSLSSSDNTGELFF,TGTGCCAGCAGCTTATCGTCCAGCGACAACACCGGGGAGCTGTTTTTT,16,TRBV7-9,TRBJ2-2,-,-
CASSQGGGPVSGNTIYF,TGCGCCAGCAGCCAAGGGGGGGGCCCTGTCTCTGGAAACACCATATATTTT,17,TRBV4-3,TRBJ1-3,-,-
CASSEVGQGALRQYF,TGTGCCAGCAGTGAAGTCGGACAGGGTGCCCTACGGCAGTACTTC,15,TRBV6-1,TRBJ2-7,TRBD1,-
CASRRSTSGGSSYEQYF,TGCGCCAGCAGGCGCTCGACTAGCGGGGGTAGCTCCTACGAGCAGTACTTC,17,TRBV5-1,TRBJ2-7,TRBD2,-
CAMGQGSGTGELFF,TGTGCCATGGGACAGGGGAGCGGCACCGGGGAGCTGTTTTTT,14,TRBV10-3,TRBJ2-2,TRBD1,-
CASRVFPGENEQFF,TGCGCCAGCAGGGTCTTCCCGGGGGAGAATGAGCAGTTCTTC,14,TRBV5-1,TRBJ2-1,-,once
CASSIGTSNEQFF,TGTGCCAGCAGCATCGGGACTAGCAATGAGCAGTTCTTC,13,TRBV5-5,TRBJ2-1,TRBD2,-
CASSPRGTGELFF,TGTGCCAGCAGCCCACGGGGCACCGGGGAGCTGTTTTTT,13,TRBV7-2,TRBJ2-2,-,-